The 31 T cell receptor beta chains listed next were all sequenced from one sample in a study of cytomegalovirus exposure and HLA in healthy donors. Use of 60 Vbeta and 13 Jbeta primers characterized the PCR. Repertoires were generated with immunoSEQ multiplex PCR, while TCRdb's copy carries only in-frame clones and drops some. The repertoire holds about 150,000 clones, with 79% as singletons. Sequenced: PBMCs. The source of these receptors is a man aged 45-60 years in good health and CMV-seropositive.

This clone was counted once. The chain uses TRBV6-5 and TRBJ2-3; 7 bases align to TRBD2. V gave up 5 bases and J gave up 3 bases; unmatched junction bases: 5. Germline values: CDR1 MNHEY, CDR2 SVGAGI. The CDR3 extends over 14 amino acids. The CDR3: CASSRGVGTDTQYF. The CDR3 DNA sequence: TGTGCCAGCAGTCGGGGGGTCGGGACAGATACGCAGTATTTT.

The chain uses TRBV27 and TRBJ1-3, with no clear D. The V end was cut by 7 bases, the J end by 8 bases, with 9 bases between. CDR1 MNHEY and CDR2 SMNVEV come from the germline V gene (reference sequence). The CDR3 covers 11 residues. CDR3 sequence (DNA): TGTGCCAGCATTACGTGCGACACCATATATTTT. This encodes CASITCDTIYF.

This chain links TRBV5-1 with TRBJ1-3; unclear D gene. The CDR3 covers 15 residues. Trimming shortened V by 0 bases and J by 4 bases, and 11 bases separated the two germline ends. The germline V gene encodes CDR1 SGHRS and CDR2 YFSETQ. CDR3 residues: CASSLVGSVGNTIYF. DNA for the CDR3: TGCGCCAGCAGCTTGGTCGGTTCCGTCGGAAACACCATATATTTT.

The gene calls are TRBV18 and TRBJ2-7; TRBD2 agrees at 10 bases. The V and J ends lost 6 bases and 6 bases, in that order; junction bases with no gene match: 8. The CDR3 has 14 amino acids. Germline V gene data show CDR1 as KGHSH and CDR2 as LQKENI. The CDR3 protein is CASSEAGGPCEQYF. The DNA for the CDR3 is TGTGCCAGCTCCGAAGCGGGAGGGCCATGCGAGCAGTACTTC.

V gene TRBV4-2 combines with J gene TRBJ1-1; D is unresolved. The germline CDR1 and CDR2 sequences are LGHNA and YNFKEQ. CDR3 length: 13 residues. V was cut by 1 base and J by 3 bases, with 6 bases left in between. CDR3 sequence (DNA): TGTGCCAGCAGCCAAGGCCGGGACACTGAAGCTTTCTTT. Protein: CASSQGRDTEAFF.

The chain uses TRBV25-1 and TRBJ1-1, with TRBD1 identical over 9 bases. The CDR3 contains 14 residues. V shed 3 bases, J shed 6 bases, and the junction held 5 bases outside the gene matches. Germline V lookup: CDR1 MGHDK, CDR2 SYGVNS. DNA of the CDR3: TGTGCCAGCAGTGACGGGGACAGGGTTTCTGAAGCTTTCTTT. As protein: CASSDGDRVSEAFF.

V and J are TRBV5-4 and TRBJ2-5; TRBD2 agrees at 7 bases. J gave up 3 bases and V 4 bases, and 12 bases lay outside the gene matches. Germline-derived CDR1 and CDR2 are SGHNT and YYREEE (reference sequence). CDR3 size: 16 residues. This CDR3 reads CASSLDRGLVKETQYF. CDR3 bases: TGTGCCAGCAGCCTGGACCGCGGACTAGTTAAAGAGACCCAGTACTTC.

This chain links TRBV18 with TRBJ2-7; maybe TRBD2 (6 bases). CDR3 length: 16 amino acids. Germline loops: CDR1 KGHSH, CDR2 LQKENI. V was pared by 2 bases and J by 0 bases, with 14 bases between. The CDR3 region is CASSPYPSVSSYEQYF. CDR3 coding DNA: TGTGCCAGCTCACCATATCCTAGCGTCTCCTCCTACGAGCAGTACTTC.

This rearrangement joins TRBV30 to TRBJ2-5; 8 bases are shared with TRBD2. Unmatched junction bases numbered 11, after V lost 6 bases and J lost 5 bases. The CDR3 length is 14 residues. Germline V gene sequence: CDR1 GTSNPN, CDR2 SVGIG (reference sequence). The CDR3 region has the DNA TGTGCCTGCTCTTTGGGCGGGGGGCACGAGACCCAGTACTTC. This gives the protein CACSLGGGHETQYF.

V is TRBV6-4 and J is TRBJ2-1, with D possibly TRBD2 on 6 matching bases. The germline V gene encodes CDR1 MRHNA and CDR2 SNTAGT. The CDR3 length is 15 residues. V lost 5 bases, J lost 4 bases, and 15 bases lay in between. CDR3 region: CASSPATGAYNEQFF. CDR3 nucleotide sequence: TGTGCCAGCAGTCCCGCCACGGGAGCGTACAATGAGCAGTTCTTC.

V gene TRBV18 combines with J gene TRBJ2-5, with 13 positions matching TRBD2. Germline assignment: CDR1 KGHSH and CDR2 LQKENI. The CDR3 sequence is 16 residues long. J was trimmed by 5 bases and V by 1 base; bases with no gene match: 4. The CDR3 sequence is CASSPRTSGSLETQYF. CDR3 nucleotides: TGTGCCAGCTCACCACGGACTAGCGGGAGTTTGGAGACCCAGTACTTC.

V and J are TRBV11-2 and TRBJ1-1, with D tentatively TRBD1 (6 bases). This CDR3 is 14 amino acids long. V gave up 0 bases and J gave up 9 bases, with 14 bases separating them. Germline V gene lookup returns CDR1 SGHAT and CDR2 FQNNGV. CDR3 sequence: CASSLEALGGKAFF. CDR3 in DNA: TGTGCCAGCAGCTTAGAGGCGCTTGGGGGCAAAGCTTTCTTT.

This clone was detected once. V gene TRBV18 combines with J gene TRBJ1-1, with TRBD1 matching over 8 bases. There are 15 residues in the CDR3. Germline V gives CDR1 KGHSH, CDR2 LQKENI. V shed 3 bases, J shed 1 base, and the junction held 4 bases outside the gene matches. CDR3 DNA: TGTGCCAGCTCACCTCCGACAGGGGAGAACACTGAAGCTTTCTTT. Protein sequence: CASSPPTGENTEAFF.

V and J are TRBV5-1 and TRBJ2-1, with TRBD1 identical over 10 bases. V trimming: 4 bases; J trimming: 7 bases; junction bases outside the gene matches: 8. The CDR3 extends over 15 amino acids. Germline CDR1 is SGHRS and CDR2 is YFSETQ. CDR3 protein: CASSPLRDRGNEQFF. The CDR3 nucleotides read TGCGCCAGCAGCCCGCTCCGGGACAGGGGAAATGAGCAGTTCTTC.

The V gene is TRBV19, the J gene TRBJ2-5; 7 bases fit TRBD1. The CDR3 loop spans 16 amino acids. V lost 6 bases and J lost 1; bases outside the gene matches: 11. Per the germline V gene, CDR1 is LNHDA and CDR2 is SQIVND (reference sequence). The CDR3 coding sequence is TGTGCCAGTAGCCCCGACAGGGCCCCATTCCAAGAGACCCAGTACTTC. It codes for CASSPDRAPFQETQYF.

The CDR3 sequence is CASSVGYSGANVLTF. The DNA for the CDR3 is TGTGCCAGCAGCGTAGGTTATTCTGGGGCCAACGTCCTGACTTTC. The chain employs TRBV9 and TRBJ2-6; D uncertain. This CDR3 has 15 residues. Germline V gives CDR1 SGDLS, CDR2 YYNGEE. V dropped 0 bases and J dropped 1 base, with 5 bases sitting between them.

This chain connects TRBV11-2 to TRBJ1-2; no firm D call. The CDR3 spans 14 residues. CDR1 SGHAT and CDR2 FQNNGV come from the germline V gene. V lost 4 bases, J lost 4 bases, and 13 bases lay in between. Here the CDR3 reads CASSWEGPLYGYTF. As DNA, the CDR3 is TGTGCCAGCAGCTGGGAGGGCCCACTCTATGGCTACACCTTC.

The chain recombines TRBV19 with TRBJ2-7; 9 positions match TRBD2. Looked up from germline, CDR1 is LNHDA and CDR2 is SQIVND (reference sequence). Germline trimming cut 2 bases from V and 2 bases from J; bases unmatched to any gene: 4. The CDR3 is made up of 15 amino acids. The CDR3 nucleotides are TGTGCCAGTAGTATAACTCTAGCGGGAACCTACGAGCAGTACTTC. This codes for CASSITLAGTYEQYF.

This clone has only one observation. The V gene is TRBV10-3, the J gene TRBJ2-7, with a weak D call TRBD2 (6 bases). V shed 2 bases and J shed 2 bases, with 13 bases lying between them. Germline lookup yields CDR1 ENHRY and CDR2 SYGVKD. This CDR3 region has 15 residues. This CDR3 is CAISEGDSGPYEQYF. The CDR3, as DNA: TGTGCCATCAGTGAGGGAGATAGCGGACCCTACGAGCAGTACTTC.

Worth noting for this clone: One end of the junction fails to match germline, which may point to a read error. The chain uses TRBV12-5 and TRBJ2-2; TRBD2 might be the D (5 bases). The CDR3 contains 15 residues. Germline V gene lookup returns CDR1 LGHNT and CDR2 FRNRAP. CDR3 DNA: TGTGCTAGTGGTTTGGTACAAGGCGAACACCGGGGAGCTGTTTTT. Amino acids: CASGLVQGEHRGAVF.

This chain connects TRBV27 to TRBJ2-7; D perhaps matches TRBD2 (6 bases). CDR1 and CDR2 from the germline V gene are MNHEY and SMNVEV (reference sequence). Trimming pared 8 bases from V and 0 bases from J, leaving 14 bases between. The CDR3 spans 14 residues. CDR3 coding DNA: TGTGCCAGCGGCTTAGTCGGGAGCTCCTACGAGCAGTACTTC. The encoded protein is CASGLVGSSYEQYF.

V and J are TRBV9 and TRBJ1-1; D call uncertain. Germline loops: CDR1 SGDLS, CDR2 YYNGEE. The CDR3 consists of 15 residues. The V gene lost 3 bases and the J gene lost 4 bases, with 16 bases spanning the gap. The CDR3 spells CASSGDSRRSTEAFF. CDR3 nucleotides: TGTGCCAGCAGCGGAGATTCCAGGAGGAGCACTGAAGCTTTCTTT.

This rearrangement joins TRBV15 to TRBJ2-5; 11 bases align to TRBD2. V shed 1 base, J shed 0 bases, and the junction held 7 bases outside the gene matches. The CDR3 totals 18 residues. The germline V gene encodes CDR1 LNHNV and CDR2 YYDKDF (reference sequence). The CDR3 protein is CATSRGPRLAGHQETQYF. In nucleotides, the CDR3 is TGTGCCACCAGCAGAGGCCCGAGACTAGCGGGACACCAAGAGACCCAGTACTTC.

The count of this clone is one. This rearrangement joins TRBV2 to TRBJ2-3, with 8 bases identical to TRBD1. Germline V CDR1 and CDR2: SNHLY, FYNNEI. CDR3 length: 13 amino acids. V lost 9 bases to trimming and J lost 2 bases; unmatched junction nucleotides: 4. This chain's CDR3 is CASEDRVTDTQYF. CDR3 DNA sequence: TGTGCCAGTGAGGACAGGGTCACAGATACGCAGTATTTT.

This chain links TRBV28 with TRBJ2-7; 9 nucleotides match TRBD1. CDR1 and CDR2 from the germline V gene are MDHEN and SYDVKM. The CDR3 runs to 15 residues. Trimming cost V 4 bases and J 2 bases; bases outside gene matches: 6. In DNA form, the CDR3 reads TGTGCCAGCAGTTATACGGGACAGGGCACCTACGAGCAGTACTTC. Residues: CASSYTGQGTYEQYF.

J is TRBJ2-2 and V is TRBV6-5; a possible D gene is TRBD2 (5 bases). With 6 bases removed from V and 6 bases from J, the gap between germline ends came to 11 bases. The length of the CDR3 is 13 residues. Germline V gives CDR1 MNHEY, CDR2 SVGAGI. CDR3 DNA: TGTGCCAGCAGACGCACTAGTGCCGGGGAGCTGTTTTTT. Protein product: CASRRTSAGELFF.

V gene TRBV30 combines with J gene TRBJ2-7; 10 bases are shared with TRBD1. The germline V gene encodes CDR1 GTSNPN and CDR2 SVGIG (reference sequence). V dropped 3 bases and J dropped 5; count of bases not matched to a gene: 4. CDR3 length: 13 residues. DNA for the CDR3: TGTGCCTGGAGGCCGACAGGGGGCAACGAGCAGTACTTC. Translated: CAWRPTGGNEQYF.

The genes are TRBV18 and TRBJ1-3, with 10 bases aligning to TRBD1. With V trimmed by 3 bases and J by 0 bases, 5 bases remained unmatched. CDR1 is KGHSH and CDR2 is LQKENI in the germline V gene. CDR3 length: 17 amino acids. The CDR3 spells CASSPGQGGLSGNTIYF. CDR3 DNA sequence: TGTGCCAGCTCACCTGGACAGGGGGGACTCTCTGGAAACACCATATATTTT.

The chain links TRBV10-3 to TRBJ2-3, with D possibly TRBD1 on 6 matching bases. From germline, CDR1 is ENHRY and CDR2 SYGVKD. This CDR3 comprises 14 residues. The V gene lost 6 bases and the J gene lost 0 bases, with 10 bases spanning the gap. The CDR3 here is CAIRGTPSTDTQYF. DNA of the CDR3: TGTGCCATCAGGGGGACACCCAGCACAGATACGCAGTATTTT.

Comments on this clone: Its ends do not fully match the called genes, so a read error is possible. The CDR3 here is CASSPGTSGDNEQFF. CDR3 coding DNA: TGTGCTAGCAGCCCAGGGACTAGCGGAGACAATGAGCAGTTCTTC. The chain couples TRBV7-7 to TRBJ2-1; TRBD2 matches at 11 bases. Germline V gene sequence: CDR1 SSHAT, CDR2 FNYEAQ (reference sequence). CDR3 length: 15 residues.

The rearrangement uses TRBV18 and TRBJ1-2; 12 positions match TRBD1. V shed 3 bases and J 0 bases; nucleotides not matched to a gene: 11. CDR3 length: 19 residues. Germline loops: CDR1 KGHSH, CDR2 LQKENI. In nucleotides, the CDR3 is TGTGCCAGCTCACCTCTGGGACAGGGGGCTCCTTCAGCTAACTATGGCTACACCTTC. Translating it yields CASSPLGQGAPSANYGYTF.